These T cell receptor beta chains were read from a single sample in a study of CD8 T cells in Susac syndrome. A single record per CDR3 protein comes from TCRdb applying MiXCR to the immunoSEQ multiplex PCR reads. In the table there are about 120,000 distinct CDR3 sequences, 85% to 95% of which are singletons. Material for sequencing was CD4+ T cells from PBMCs. These receptors all stem from a human donor with multiple sclerosis. CDR3s include the opening cysteine and the closing phenylalanine or tryptophan. D genes are given only for firm matches. Size tells how often a clone was seen (once, few, many) or the class of an expanded clone, and some rows leave it out.

>NA|TRBV6-5|TRBJ1-1|NA
CASSSTSRGRGAFF
TGTGCCAGCAGTTCCACTTCCAGGGGACGGGGAGCTTTCTTT
>NA|TRBV6-2/TRBV6-3|TRBJ1-1|NA
CASSYSKPSLRRGTEAFF
TGTGCCAGCAGTTACTCGAAACCGTCCCTCCGGAGGGGCACTGAAGCTTTCTTT
>NA|TRBV18|TRBJ1-5|NA
CASSPPGSNQPQHF
TGTGCCAGCTCACCACCGGGGTCCAATCAGCCCCAGCATTTT
>NA|TRBV6-2/TRBV6-3|TRBJ2-2|NA
CASTSRGSVNTGELFF
TGTGCCAGCACATCACGGGGGTCTGTTAACACCGGGGAGCTGTTTTTT
>NA|TRBV7-2|TRBJ2-7|TRBD1
CASSYKPGQNYEQYF
TGTGCCAGCAGCTACAAACCGGGACAGAACTACGAGCAGTACTTC
>NA|TRBV2|TRBJ1-5|NA
CASSGNREQPQHF
TGTGCCAGCAGCGGTAACAGGGAACAGCCCCAGCATTTT
>NA|TRBV6-5|TRBJ1-3|NA
CASSFTGTSGNTIYF
TGTGCCAGCAGTTTTACCGGAACCTCTGGAAACACCATATATTTT
>NA|TRBV28|TRBJ1-3|TRBD1
CASSEQGALGNTIYF
TGTGCCAGCAGTGAACAGGGGGCGCTTGGAAACACCATATATTTT
>NA|TRBV20-1|TRBJ1-1|TRBD1
CSARKGARGEAFF
TGCAGTGCTAGAAAGGGGGCCAGGGGTGAAGCTTTCTTT
>NA|TRBV14|TRBJ1-1|TRBD1
CASSHQQGAGRDEAFF
TGTGCCAGCAGCCATCAACAGGGGGCGGGTAGAGATGAAGCTTTCTTT
>NA|TRBV12-3/TRBV12-4|TRBJ2-3|NA
CASSLWGADTQYF
TGTGCCAGCAGTTTATGGGGTGCAGATACGCAGTATTTT
>once|TRBV29-1|TRBJ2-3|NA
CSSRGATSTDTQYF
TGCAGCTCCCGGGGGGCCACTAGCACAGATACGCAGTATTTT
>NA|TRBV27|TRBJ2-3|NA
CASSLSPPGLLTDTQYF
TGTGCCAGCAGTTTATCGCCACCGGGACTCCTCACAGATACGCAGTATTTT
>NA|TRBV30|TRBJ2-5|NA
CAWIPVPGETQYF
TGTGCCTGGATCCCTGTCCCTGGGGAGACCCAGTACTTC
>NA|TRBV5-6|TRBJ2-5|NA
CASSVLYQETQYF
TGTGCCAGCAGCGTTCTTTACCAAGAGACCCAGTACTTC
>NA|TRBV20-1|TRBJ2-2|TRBD1
CSAAWDRGNGELFF
TGCAGTGCCGCGTGGGACAGGGGAAACGGGGAGCTGTTTTTT
>NA|TRBV20-1|TRBJ1-1|NA
CSARDGTRTEAFF
TGCAGTGCTAGAGATGGGACACGCACTGAAGCTTTCTTT
>NA|TRBV7-3|TRBJ2-6|NA
CASSLTGRAGSNVLTF
TGTGCCAGCAGCTTAACGGGCAGGGCCGGGTCCAACGTCCTGACTTTC
>NA|TRBV6-2/TRBV6-3|TRBJ2-2|NA
CASVRGANIGGELFF
TGTGCCAGCGTTCGGGGGGCGAATATTGGCGGGGAGCTGTTTTTT
>NA|TRBV30|TRBJ2-2|TRBD1
CAWSRQGPGELFF
TGTGCCTGGAGTCGACAGGGACCCGGGGAGCTGTTTTTT
>NA|TRBV6-1|TRBJ1-1|NA
CASSDRFEGAEAFF
TGTGCCAGCAGTGACAGGTTCGAAGGGGCTGAAGCTTTCTTT
>once|TRBV7-9|TRBJ1-5|NA
CASSTEYSNQPQHF
TGTGCCAGCAGCACTGAGTATAGCAATCAGCCCCAGCATTTT
>NA|TRBV29-1|TRBJ1-2|NA
CSVEESVLADGYTF
TGCAGCGTTGAAGAGAGCGTACTAGCGGACGGCTACACCTTC
>NA|TRBV9|TRBJ2-3|TRBD2
CASSVGGGTNTDTQYF
TGTGCCAGCAGCGTAGGGGGGGGGACGAACACAGATACGCAGTATTTT
>NA|TRBV20-1|TRBJ2-5|NA
CSARDTGTKWETQYF
TGCAGTGCTAGAGATACCGGGACAAAGTGGGAGACCCAGTACTTC